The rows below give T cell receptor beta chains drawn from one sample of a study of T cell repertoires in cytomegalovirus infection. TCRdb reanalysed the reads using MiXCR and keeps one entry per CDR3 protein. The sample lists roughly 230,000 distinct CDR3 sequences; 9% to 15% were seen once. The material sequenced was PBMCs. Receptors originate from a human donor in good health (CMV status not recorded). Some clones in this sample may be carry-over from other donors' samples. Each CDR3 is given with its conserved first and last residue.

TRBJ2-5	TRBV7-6	CASSLNRGGVETQYF
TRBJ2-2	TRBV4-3	CASSQDPGLDGTGELFF
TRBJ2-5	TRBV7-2	CASSLDLADGQETQYF
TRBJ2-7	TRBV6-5	CASSYSGHDSYEQYF
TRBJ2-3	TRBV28	CASSQTSGRSTDTQYF
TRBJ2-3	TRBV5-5	CASSQDGASTDTQYF
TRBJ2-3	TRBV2	CASSRDKYTDTQYF
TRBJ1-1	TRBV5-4	CASSPLWGDAEAFF
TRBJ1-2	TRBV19	CASSPTRIDGYTF
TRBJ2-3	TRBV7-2	CASSLGLAGGTTDTQYF
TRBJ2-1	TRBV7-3	CASSLKVGQGTNEQFF
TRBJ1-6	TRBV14	CASSQEQGANSPLHF
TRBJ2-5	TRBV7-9	CASNPGGETQYF
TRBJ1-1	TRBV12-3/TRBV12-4	CASSLALGDGITEAFF
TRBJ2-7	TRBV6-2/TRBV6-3	CASSPLRTGRHEQYF
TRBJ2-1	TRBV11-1	CASSPLLNEQFF
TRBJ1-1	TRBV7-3	CASSLGEENTEAFF
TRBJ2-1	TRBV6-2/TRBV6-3	CASNQLAGANEQFF
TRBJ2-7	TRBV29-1	CSVTRQGGNYEQYF
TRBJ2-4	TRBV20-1	CSARALGAGGANIQYF